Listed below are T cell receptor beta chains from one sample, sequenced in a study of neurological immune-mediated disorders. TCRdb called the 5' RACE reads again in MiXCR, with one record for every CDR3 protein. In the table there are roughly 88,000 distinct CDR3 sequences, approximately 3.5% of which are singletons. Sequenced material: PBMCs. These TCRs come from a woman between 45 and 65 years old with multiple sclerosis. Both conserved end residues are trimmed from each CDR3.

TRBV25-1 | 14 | ASSEYKRRRTGELF
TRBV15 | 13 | ATSRDPAAIYEQY
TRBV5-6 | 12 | ASSPGLQVDEQY
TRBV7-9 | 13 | ASSLDRGLPETQY
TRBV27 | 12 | ASRGTGAGNEQF
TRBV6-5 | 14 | ASSFLTWDSPTEAF
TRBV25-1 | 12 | ASTAGGWDSPLH
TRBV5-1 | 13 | ASSAAGTVDYGYT
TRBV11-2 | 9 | ASSVQGIQY
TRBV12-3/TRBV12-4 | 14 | ASSLLGGSRSSTQY
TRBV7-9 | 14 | ASSRGPGRYSTEAF
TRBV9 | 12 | ASSVLPTGEGYT
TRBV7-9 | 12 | ASSSVGTNSPLH
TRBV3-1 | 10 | ASSQSGTEAF
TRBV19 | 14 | ASSILQAGLAYEQY
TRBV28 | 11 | ASRGVSTDTQY
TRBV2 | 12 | ASSELAGGNTQY